The sample holds a few counts of the clone carrying this T cell receptor beta chain. This CDR3 has 16 residues. Germline V gene sequence: CDR1 SGHTA, CDR2 FQGNSA. With 5 bases clipped from V and 4 bases from J, the junction kept 10 bases outside the gene matches. The data belong to a study of blood T cell repertoires in COVID-19. Study context: Samples of COVID-19 (acute and convalescent) were obtained from the United States, Italy and Spain. T cells, B-cell-depleted T cells, or PBMCs provided the cDNA or gDNA that served as material.

Methods used by the authors: Estimated nucleated cell counts came from reference gene primer amplification. Sequencing used immunoSEQ multiplex PCR; TCRdb keeps in-frame clones, though not all of them. V, J and clone size derive from that table, while D and trimming were established from the DNA sequence. The sample yields 75,000 to 90,000 clones, about 87% seen once. Input material: peripheral blood. The chain recombines TRBV7-2 with TRBJ2-5, with TRBD1 matching over 10 bases. The receptor comes from a man at least 80 years old with active or convalescent COVID-19. CDR3 residues: CASSAYGTGEGETQYF. CDR3 nucleotide sequence: TGTGCCAGCAGCGCCTACGGGACAGGGGAAGGAGAGACCCAGTACTTC. Based on the CDR3 plus reference TRBV7-2 and TRBJ2-5, the full variable domain is GAGVSQSPSNKVTEKGKDVELRCDPISGHTALYWYRQSLGQGLEFLIYFQGNSAPDKSGLPSDRFSAERTGGSVSTLTIQRTQQEDSAVYLCASSAYGTGEGETQYFGPGTRLLVL.